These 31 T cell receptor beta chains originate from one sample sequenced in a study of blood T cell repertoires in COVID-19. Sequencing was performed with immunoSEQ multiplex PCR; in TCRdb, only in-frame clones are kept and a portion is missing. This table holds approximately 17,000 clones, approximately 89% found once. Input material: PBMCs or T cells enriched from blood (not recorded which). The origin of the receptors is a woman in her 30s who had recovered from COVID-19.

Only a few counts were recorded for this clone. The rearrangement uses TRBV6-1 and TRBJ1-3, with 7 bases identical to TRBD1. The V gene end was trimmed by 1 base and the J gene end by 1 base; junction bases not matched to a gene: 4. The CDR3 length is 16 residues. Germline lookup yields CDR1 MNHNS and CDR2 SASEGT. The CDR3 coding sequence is TGTGCCAGCAGTGAAGGTTGGGGACAGTCTGGAAACACCATATATTTT. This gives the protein CASSEGWGQSGNTIYF.

The CDR3 DNA reads TGTGCCAGCAGCCGGACAACTTACGAGCAGTACTTC. Amino acid sequence: CASSRTTYEQYF. The chain couples TRBV7-2 to TRBJ2-7, with D perhaps TRBD1 (5 bases). The CDR3 is 12 residues long. Deletions cut 5 bases from V and 4 bases from J, with 9 bases between. CDR1 and CDR2 from the germline V gene are SGHTA and FQGNSA. Full variable domain (remainder filled in from reference TRBV7-2 and TRBJ2-7): GAGVSQSPSNKVTEKGKDVELRCDPISGHTALYWYRQSLGQGLEFLIYFQGNSAPDKSGLPSDRFSAERTGGSVSTLTIQRTQQEDSAVYLCASSRTTYEQYFGPGTRLTVT.

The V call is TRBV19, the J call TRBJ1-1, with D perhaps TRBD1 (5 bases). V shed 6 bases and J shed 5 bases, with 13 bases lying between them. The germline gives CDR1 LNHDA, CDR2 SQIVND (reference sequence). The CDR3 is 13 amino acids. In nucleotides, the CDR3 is TGTGCCAGTAGCCTCCGGACAAGTACTGAAGCTTTCTTT. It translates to CASSLRTSTEAFF.

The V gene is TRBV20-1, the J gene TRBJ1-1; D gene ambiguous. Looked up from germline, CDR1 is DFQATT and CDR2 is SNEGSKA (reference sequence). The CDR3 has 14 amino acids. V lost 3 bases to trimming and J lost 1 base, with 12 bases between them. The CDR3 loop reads CSASKGGPNTEAFF. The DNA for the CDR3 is TGCAGTGCTAGTAAGGGAGGGCCGAACACTGAAGCTTTCTTT.

CDR3 DNA: TGCGCCAGCAGCCAAGCACTAGCGGGGGGTCCCAATGAGCAGTTCTTC. Translating it yields CASSQALAGGPNEQFF. The V gene is TRBV4-1, the J gene TRBJ2-1; 12 bases are shared with TRBD2. The germline CDR1 and CDR2 sequences are MGHRA and YSYEKL. The length of the CDR3 is 16 residues. The trim removed 1 base at V and 6 bases at J, leaving 4 bases unmatched.

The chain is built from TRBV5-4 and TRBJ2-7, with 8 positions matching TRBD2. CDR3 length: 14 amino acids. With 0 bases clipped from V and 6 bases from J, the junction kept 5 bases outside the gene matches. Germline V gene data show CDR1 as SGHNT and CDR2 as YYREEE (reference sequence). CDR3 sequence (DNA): TGTGCCAGCAGCTTGGGGGGACTAGTACTCGAGCAGTACTTC. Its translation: CASSLGGLVLEQYF.

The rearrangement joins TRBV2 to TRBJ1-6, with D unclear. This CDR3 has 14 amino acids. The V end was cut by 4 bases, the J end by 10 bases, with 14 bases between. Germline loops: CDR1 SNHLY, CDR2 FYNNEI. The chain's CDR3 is CASSAEENRSPLHF. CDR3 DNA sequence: TGTGCCAGCAGTGCGGAGGAAAACAGATCACCCCTCCACTTT.

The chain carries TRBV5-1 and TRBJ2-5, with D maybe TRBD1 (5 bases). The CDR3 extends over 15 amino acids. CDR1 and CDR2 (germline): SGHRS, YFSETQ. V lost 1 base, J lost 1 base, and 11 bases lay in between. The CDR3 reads CASSLLPQGQETQYF. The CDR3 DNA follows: TGCGCCAGCAGCTTGCTCCCCCAGGGCCAAGAGACCCAGTACTTC.

CDR3 in amino acids: CASSFSGSSTDTQYF. CDR3 sequence (DNA): TGTGCCAGCAGCTTTAGCGGAAGTAGCACAGATACGCAGTATTTT. The V gene is TRBV7-2, the J gene TRBJ2-3; D is possibly TRBD2 (6 bases). Between the trimmed V and J ends, which lost 3 bases and 0 bases, there was a span of 10 bases. The CDR3 is made up of 15 amino acids. Germline V lookup: CDR1 SGHTA, CDR2 FQGNSA. Looking up the rest from reference TRBV7-2 and TRBJ2-3 gives the full variable domain: GAGVSQSPSNKVTEKGKDVELRCDPISGHTALYWYRQSLGQGLEFLIYFQGNSAPDKSGLPSDRFSAERTGGSVSTLTIQRTQQEDSAVYLCASSFSGSSTDTQYFGPGTRLTVL.

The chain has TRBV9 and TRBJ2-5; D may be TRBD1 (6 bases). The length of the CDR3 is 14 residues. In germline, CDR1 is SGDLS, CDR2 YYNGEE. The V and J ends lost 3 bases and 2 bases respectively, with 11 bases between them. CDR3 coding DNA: TGTGCCAGCAGCGCTGGACAGACTCAAGAGACCCAGTACTTC. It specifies CASSAGQTQETQYF.

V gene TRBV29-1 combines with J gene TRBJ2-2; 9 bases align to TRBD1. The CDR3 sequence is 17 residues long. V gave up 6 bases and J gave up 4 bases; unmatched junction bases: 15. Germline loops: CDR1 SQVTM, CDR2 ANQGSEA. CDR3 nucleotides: TGCAGCGTACCTCAGGTGGGGACAGGGTCGATCACCGGGGAGCTGTTTTTT. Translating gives CSVPQVGTGSITGELFF.

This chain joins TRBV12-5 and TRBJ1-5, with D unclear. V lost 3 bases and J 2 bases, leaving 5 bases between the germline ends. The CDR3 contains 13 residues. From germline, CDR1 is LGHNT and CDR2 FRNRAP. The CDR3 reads CASGFGGNQPQHF. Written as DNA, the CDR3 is TGTGCTAGTGGTTTCGGGGGCAATCAGCCCCAGCATTTT.

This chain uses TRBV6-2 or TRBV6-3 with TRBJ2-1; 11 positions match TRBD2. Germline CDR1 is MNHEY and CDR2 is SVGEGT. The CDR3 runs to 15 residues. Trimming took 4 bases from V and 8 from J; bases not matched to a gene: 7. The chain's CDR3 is CASSFSGGEFYEQFF. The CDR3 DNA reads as TGTGCCAGCAGTTTTAGCGGGGGGGAGTTTTATGAGCAGTTCTTC.

DNA of the CDR3: TGTGCCAGCAGCCCCCTCTACGAGCAGTACTTC. The encoded protein is CASSPLYEQYF. The rearrangement links TRBV7-8 to TRBJ2-7; no clear D. V was clipped by 5 bases and J by 3 bases, with 5 bases between them. Per germline, CDR1 SGHVS and CDR2 FQNEAQ. The CDR3 sequence is 11 residues long.

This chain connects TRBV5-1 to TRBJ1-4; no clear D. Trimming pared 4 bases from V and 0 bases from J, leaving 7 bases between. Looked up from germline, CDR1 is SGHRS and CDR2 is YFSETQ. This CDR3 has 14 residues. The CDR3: CASSPDATNEKLFF. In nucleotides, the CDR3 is TGCGCCAGCAGCCCAGATGCAACTAATGAAAAACTGTTTTTT.

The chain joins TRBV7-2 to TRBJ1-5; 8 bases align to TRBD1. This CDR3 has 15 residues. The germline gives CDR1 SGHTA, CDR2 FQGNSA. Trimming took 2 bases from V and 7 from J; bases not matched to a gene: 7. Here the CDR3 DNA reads TGTGCCAGCAGCTTACTGGGACAGGTCACACAGCCCCAGCATTTT. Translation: CASSLLGQVTQPQHF.

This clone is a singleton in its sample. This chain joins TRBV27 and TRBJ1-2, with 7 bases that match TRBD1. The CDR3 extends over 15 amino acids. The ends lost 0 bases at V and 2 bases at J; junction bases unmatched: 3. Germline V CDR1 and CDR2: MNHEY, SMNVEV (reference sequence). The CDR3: CASSLSTGPNYGYTF. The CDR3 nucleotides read TGTGCCAGCAGTTTATCGACAGGGCCAAACTATGGCTACACCTTC.

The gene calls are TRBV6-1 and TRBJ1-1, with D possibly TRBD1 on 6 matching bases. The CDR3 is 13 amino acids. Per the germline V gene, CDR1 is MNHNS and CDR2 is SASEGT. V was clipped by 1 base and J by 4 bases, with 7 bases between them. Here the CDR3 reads CASSEVGGTEAFF. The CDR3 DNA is TGTGCCAGCAGTGAAGTAGGGGGCACTGAAGCTTTCTTT.

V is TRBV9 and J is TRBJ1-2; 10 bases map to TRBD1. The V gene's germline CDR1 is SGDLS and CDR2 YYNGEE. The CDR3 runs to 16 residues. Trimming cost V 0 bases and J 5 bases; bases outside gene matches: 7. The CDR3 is CASSVGPDRGWYGYTF. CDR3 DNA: TGTGCCAGCAGCGTAGGACCGGACAGGGGGTGGTATGGCTACACCTTC.

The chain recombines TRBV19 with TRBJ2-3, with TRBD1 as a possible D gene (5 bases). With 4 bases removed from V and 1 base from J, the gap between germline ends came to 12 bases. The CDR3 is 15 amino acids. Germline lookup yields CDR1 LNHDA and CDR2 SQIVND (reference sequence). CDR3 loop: CASSRTKGRTDTQYF. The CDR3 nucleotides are TGTGCCAGTAGTAGGACAAAGGGCCGCACAGATACGCAGTATTTT. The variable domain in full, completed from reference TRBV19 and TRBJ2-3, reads DGGITQSPKYLFRKEGQNVTLSCEQNLNHDAMYWYRQDPGQGLRLIYYSQIVNDFQKGDIAEGYSVSREKKESFPLTVTSAQKNPTAFYLCASSRTKGRTDTQYFGPGTRLTVL.

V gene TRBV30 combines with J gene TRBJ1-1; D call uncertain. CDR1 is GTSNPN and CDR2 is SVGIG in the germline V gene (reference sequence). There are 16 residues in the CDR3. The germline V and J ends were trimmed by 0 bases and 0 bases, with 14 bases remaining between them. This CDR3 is CAWSVWGSGMNTEAFF. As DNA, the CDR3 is TGTGCCTGGAGTGTATGGGGTAGCGGCATGAACACTGAAGCTTTCTTT.

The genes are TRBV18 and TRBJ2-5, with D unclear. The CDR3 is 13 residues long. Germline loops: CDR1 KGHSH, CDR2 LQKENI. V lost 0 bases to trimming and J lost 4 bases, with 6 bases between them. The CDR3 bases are TGTGCCAGCTCACCACCTGGCTTAGAGACCCAGTACTTC. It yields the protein CASSPPGLETQYF.

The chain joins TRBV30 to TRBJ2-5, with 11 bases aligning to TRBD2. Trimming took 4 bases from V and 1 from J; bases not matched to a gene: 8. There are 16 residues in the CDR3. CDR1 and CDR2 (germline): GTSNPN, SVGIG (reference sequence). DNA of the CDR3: TGTGCCTGGACCACCGGACTAGCGGGCTTCCAAGAGACCCAGTACTTC. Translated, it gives CAWTTGLAGFQETQYF.

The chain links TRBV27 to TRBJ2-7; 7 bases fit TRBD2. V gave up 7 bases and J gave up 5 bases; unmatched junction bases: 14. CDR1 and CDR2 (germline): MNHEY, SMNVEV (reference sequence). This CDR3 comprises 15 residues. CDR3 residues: CASKGLAGVGHEQYF. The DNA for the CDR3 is TGTGCCAGCAAGGGCTTGGCGGGGGTGGGCCACGAGCAGTACTTC.

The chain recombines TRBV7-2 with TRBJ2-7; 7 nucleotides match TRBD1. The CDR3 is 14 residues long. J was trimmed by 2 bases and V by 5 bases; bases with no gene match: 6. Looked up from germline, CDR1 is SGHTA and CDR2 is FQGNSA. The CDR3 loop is CASSPRDRTYEQYF. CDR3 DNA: TGTGCCAGCAGCCCCCGGGACAGAACCTACGAGCAGTACTTC.

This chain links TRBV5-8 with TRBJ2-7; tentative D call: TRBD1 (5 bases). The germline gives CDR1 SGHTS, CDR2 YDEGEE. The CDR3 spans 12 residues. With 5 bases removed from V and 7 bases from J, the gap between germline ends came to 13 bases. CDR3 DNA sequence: TGTGCCAGCAGGACAGTCTTACGGGAGCAGTACTTC. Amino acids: CASRTVLREQYF. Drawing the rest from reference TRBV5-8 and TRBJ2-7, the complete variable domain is EAGVTQSPTHLIKTRGQQATLRCSPISGHTSVYWYQQALGLGLQFLLWYDEGEERNRGNFPPRFSGRQFPNYSSELNVNALELEDSALYLCASRTVLREQYFGPGTRLTVT.

The CDR3 DNA reads as TGTGCCAGCAGGCCACAGGGGGATATCCGCTACGAGCAGTACTTC. Its translation: CASRPQGDIRYEQYF. J is TRBJ2-7 and V is TRBV2; 8 nucleotides align to TRBD1. V shed 6 bases and J 3 bases; nucleotides not matched to a gene: 10. CDR1 and CDR2 (germline): SNHLY, FYNNEI. The CDR3 contains 15 residues.

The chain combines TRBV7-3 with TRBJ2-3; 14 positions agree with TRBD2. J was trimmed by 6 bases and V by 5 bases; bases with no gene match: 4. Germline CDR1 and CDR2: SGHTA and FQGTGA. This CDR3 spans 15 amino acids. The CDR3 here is CASSQTSGGADTQYF. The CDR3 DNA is TGTGCCAGCAGCCAGACTAGCGGGGGGGCTGATACGCAGTATTTT.

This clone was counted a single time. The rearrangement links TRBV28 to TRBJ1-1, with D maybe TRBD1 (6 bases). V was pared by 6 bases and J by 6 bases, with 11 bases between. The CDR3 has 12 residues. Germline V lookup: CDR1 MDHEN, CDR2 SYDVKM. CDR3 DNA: TGTGCCAGCAGCCCAGACAGGTCTGAAGCTTTCTTT. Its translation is CASSPDRSEAFF.

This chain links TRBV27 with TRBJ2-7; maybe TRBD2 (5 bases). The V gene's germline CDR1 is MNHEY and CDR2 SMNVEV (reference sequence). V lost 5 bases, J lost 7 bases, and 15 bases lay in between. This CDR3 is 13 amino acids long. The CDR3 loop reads CASSLYNEGEQYF. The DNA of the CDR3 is TGTGCCAGCAGTCTCTATAACGAGGGTGAGCAGTACTTC.

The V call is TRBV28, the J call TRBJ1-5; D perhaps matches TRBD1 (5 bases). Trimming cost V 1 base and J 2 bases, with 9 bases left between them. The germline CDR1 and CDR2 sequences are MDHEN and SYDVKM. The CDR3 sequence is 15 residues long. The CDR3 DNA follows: TGTGCCAGCAGTTTATCCCAGGGTGGCAATCAGCCCCAGCATTTT. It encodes CASSLSQGGNQPQHF.